A selection of T cell receptor beta chains follows, all from one sample in a study of cytomegalovirus exposure and HLA in healthy donors. Profiled with immunoSEQ multiplex PCR; TCRdb holds only in-frame clones, not every one. Altogether some 150,000 clones are present, 75% to 85% being singletons, with the ten largest covering 4% to 5.5%. Sequenced input: PBMCs. The source of these receptors is a man younger than 45 in good health and CMV-seronegative. Both conserved end residues are part of each CDR3. D genes are given only for firm matches. Some rows mark clone size as missing; the rest say once, few, many or name a class of expanded clone.

>TRBJ2-7|-|TRBV5-6|-
CASSPNSDYEQYF
TGTGCCAGCAGCCCAAACAGTGATTACGAGCAGTACTTC
>TRBJ1-5|-|TRBV21-1|-
CASSGHPFERHYSNQPQHF
TGTGCCAGCAGCGGACATCCCTTCGAGCGTCATTATAGCAATCAGCCCCAGCATTTT
>TRBJ1-2|TRBD1|TRBV6-1|-
CAGTANYGYTF
TGTGCAGGGACAGCTAACTATGGCTACACCTTC
>TRBJ1-6|TRBD1|TRBV5-1|once
CASSPWGGQGARLGPPLHF
TGCGCCAGCAGCCCATGGGGGGGACAGGGGGCGCGACTGGGTCCACCCCTCCACTTT
>TRBJ1-1|TRBD1|TRBV6-1|-
CASSLTGDPLTEAFF
TGTGCCAGCAGTCTCACAGGGGATCCGCTCACTGAAGCTTTCTTT
>TRBJ2-3|-|TRBV9|-
CASSVDSRTDTQYF
TGTGCCAGCAGCGTAGACAGCCGCACAGATACGCAGTATTTT
>TRBJ2-1|-|TRBV4-1|-
CASSLSTAGDNEQFF
TGCGCCAGCAGCCTCTCGACAGCTGGGGACAATGAGCAGTTCTTC
>TRBJ1-4|-|TRBV5-1|few
CASSLAMKGVYEKLFF
TGCGCCAGCAGCTTGGCCATGAAGGGGGTATATGAAAAACTGTTTTTT
>TRBJ1-2|-|TRBV27|-
CASSLTASYGYTF
TGTGCCAGCAGTCTAACGGCTAGCTATGGCTACACCTTC
>TRBJ2-7|-|TRBV2|-
CASSVSTPAYEQYF
TGTGCCAGCAGTGTTTCGACTCCCGCGTACGAGCAGTACTTC
>TRBJ2-5|-|TRBV7-2|-
CASSLRDRWYQETQYF
TGTGCCAGCAGCTTGCGGGACAGATGGTACCAAGAGACCCAGTACTTC
>TRBJ2-5|TRBD1|TRBV7-3|-
CASSPAGTGGETQYF
TGTGCCAGCAGCCCCGCCGGGACAGGGGGCGAGACCCAGTACTTC
>TRBJ2-7|TRBD1|TRBV6-4|few
CATQQGTYEQYF
TGTGCCACCCAACAGGGGACCTACGAGCAGTACTTC
>TRBJ1-1|TRBD1|TRBV6-5|-
CASFTRDRVMAEAFF
TGTGCCAGCTTCACAAGGGACAGGGTCATGGCTGAAGCTTTCTTT
>TRBJ2-7|TRBD2|TRBV13|-
CASTATSGLSYEQYF
TGTGCCAGCACTGCGACTAGCGGGCTCTCCTACGAGCAGTACTTC
>TRBJ1-6|-|TRBV27|-
CASSLVGRGNSPLHF
TGTGCCAGCAGTTTAGTCGGACGGGGTAATTCACCCCTCCACTTT
>TRBJ2-1|TRBD2|TRBV7-7|-
CASSLAVTSGRANEQFF
TGTGCCAGCAGCTTAGCCGTGACTAGCGGGAGGGCCAATGAGCAGTTCTTC
>TRBJ2-1|-|TRBV5-1|-
CASSLYSAEVAWDEQFF
TGCGCCAGCAGCTTGTACTCCGCGGAGGTGGCTTGGGATGAGCAGTTCTTC
>TRBJ1-2|-|TRBV29-1|-
CSAQEYRDNTF
TGCAGCGCCCAGGAATACCGGGACAACACCTTC
>TRBJ2-7|-|TRBV27|few
CASSSIGGQSYEQYF
TGTGCCAGCAGTTCGATCGGGGGGCAATCCTACGAGCAGTACTTC
>TRBJ1-2|-|TRBV28|-
CASTGLYGYTF
TGTGCCAGCACTGGGCTATATGGCTACACCTTC
>TRBJ2-7|-|TRBV27|-
CASSLGQLPYEQYF
TGTGCCAGCAGTTTAGGACAGCTACCCTACGAGCAGTACTTC